This entry lists 23 T cell receptor beta chains sequenced from one sample in a study of OX40 agonist ivuxolimab in advanced cancers. The protocol was immunoSEQ multiplex PCR, while the TCRdb copy is restricted to in-frame clones and leaves out a portion. The repertoire consists of some 65,000 clones, with roughly nine tenths occurring once and the leading ten covering just over 2%. Here the sequenced sample was CD4+ or CD8+ T cells sorted from blood, taken in a trial of the OX40 agonist ivuxolimab. The source is an adult with an advanced solid tumor such as melanoma, head and neck, liver or kidney cancer.

The gene calls are TRBV28 and TRBJ1-2, with a tentative D call TRBD1 (6 bases). Germline-derived CDR1 and CDR2 are MDHEN and SYDVKM. The CDR3 extends over 16 amino acids. V was clipped by 3 bases and J by 5 bases, with 19 bases between them. Written as DNA, the CDR3 is TGTGCCAGCAGTTTCATTACTGGGGGCGCAGGGTATGGCTACACCTTC. As protein: CASSFITGGAGYGYTF.

The V and J genes are TRBV5-1 and TRBJ2-7; 7 bases fit TRBD1. Germline V CDR1 and CDR2: SGHRS, YFSETQ. V lost 3 bases and J lost 3; bases outside the gene matches: 6. The CDR3 totals 14 residues. CDR3 nucleotide sequence: TGCGCCAGCAGCTGGACGGGACAGCGCTACGAGCAGTACTTC. Amino acid sequence: CASSWTGQRYEQYF.

CDR3 nucleotide sequence: TGTGCCAGCAGCTTCGGTCAAAAAGAGACCCAGTACTTC. It yields the protein CASSFGQKETQYF. The chain joins TRBV5-5 to TRBJ2-5; D is uncertain. Germline V gene sequence: CDR1 SGHKS, CDR2 YYEKEE (reference sequence). V gave up 2 bases and J gave up 3 bases, with 8 bases separating them. The CDR3 is made up of 13 amino acids.

V is TRBV28 and J is TRBJ1-2; D remains ambiguous. Trimming took off 5 bases at V and 3 bases at J, with 13 bases between the two ends. The CDR3 extends over 14 amino acids. Germline V gives CDR1 MDHEN, CDR2 SYDVKM. DNA of the CDR3: TGTGCCAGCAGTGTCAGTCCCGGCCACTATGGCTACACCTTC. It translates to CASSVSPGHYGYTF.

The chain links TRBV18 to TRBJ2-7; D not certain. Germline CDR1 KGHSH, CDR2 LQKENI. CDR3 size: 14 residues. Trimming took 3 bases from V and 2 from J, leaving 11 bases between them. In DNA, the CDR3 is TGTGCCAGCTCACCCGGCTCACCAACCTACGAGCAGTACTTC. It specifies CASSPGSPTYEQYF.

The chain joins TRBV7-6 to TRBJ1-4; a weak D match, TRBD1 (5 bases). The germline V gene has CDR1 SGHVS and CDR2 FNYEAQ. Between the trimmed V and J ends, which lost 5 bases and 8 bases, there was a span of 24 bases. This CDR3 region has 17 residues. The CDR3 DNA sequence: TGTGCCAGCAGCATTCAGGCCTTAGGACAACCCAGGGAAAAACTGTTTTTT. Its protein is CASSIQALGQPREKLFF.

J is TRBJ2-7 and V is TRBV19; the D gene is possibly TRBD1 (6 bases). V gave up 0 bases and J gave up 2 bases, with 11 bases separating them. This CDR3 is 15 amino acids long. The germline CDR1 and CDR2 sequences are LNHDA and SQIVND (reference sequence). The DNA of the CDR3 is TGTGCCAGTAGTATAGAACCAGGGACACCCTACGAGCAGTACTTC. This translates into CASSIEPGTPYEQYF. Full variable domain (outside the CDR3, taken from reference TRBV19 and TRBJ2-7): DGGITQSPKYLFRKEGQNVTLSCEQNLNHDAMYWYRQDPGQGLRLIYYSQIVNDFQKGDIAEGYSVSREKKESFPLTVTSAQKNPTAFYLCASSIEPGTPYEQYFGPGTRLTVT.

The chain is built from TRBV10-2 and TRBJ1-5; possible D gene TRBD1, 5 bases. The CDR3 is made up of 16 amino acids. Germline loops: CDR1 WSHSY, CDR2 SAAADI. Trimming removed 2 bases at V and 6 bases at J, with 17 bases between. CDR3 in DNA: TGCGCCAGCAGTGAGGCGCCCCGGGCAGGGAGTCAGCCCCAGCATTTT. Its protein is CASSEAPRAGSQPQHF.

The chain recombines TRBV23-1 with TRBJ1-1, with D tentatively TRBD1 (6 bases). TRBV23-1 is an ORF, with its function uncertain. The CDR3 totals 17 residues. With 3 bases removed from V and 3 bases from J, the gap between germline ends came to 20 bases. CDR3: CASSHGDTRGVYTEAFF. The CDR3 DNA follows: TGCGCCAGCAGTCATGGGGACACACGAGGGGTGTACACTGAAGCTTTCTTT.

V and J are TRBV5-6 and TRBJ2-7; D is tentatively TRBD1 or TRBD2 (5 bases each). The CDR3 has 15 amino acids. Germline V gene data show CDR1 as SGHDT and CDR2 as YYEEEE. Trimming removed 3 bases from V and 5 bases from J, with 18 bases in between. The CDR3 nucleotides are TGTGCCAGCAGCTGGGGGTTGCCCGATACGAACGAGCAGTACTTC. Translation gives CASSWGLPDTNEQYF.

CDR3 in amino acids: CASSPVGQGDYEQYF. CDR3 sequence (DNA): TGTGCCAGCAGTCCCGTGGGGCAGGGAGACTACGAGCAGTACTTC. This rearrangement joins TRBV28 to TRBJ2-7; perhaps D is TRBD1 or TRBD2 (5 bases each). The V gene's germline CDR1 is MDHEN and CDR2 SYDVKM. V was clipped by 5 bases and J by 3 bases, with 17 bases between them. The CDR3 is 15 residues long.

V gene TRBV5-1 combines with J gene TRBJ2-5; tentatively, D is TRBD1 (8 bases). The CDR3 has 16 residues. Germline V lookup: CDR1 SGHRS, CDR2 YFSETQ. Trimming cost V 4 bases and J 5 bases, with 21 bases left between them. The CDR3 protein is CASSPREAGGVETQYF. The CDR3 DNA follows: TGCGCCAGCAGCCCCCGGGAGGCAGGGGGCGTCGAGACCCAGTACTTC.

The J gene is TRBJ1-6, the V gene TRBV25-1; D is perhaps TRBD1 (6 bases). The germline V and J ends were trimmed by 6 bases and 0 bases, with 18 bases remaining between them. This CDR3 contains 18 residues. The germline V gene has CDR1 MGHDK and CDR2 SYGVNS. CDR3 DNA: TGTGCCAGCAGGGATTCCCCGGGGGCCCGCTCCTATAATTCACCCCTCCACTTT. It encodes CASRDSPGARSYNSPLHF. The complete variable domain, with remaining parts taken from reference TRBV25-1 and TRBJ1-6, reads EADIYQTPRYLVIGTGKKITLECSQTMGHDKMYWYQQDPGMELHLIHYSYGVNSTEKGDLSSESTVSRIRTEHFPLTLESARPSHTSQYLCASRDSPGARSYNSPLHFGNGTRLTVT.

The chain joins TRBV28 to TRBJ2-4, with 7 bases that match TRBD1. The ends lost 4 bases at V and 4 bases at J; junction bases unmatched: 7. CDR3 size: 15 residues. Germline V lookup: CDR1 MDHEN, CDR2 SYDVKM. The CDR3 DNA follows: TGTGCCAGCAGTTCGTCGGGACAGCGGAAAAACATTCAGTACTTC. Amino acid sequence: CASSSSGQRKNIQYF.

This sequence joins TRBV28 and TRBJ2-4; D assignment may be TRBD1 or TRBD2 (7 bases each). This CDR3 contains 15 residues. Deletions cut 6 bases from V and 3 bases from J, with 15 bases between. Germline CDR1 and CDR2: MDHEN and SYDVKM. DNA of the CDR3: TGTGCCAGCAGGCCCAGGGGGGAGGGCAAAAACATTCAGTACTTC. Translating gives CASRPRGEGKNIQYF.

The chain carries TRBV2 and TRBJ1-3, with TRBD1 identical over 11 bases. Per germline, CDR1 SNHLY and CDR2 FYNNEI. The ends lost 5 bases at V and 0 bases at J; junction bases unmatched: 15. The CDR3 covers 20 residues. The CDR3 nucleotides are TGTGCCAGCAGTAGAATTAGGACAGGGGGCCGATCCAGCTCTGGAAACACCATATATTTT. Its protein product is CASSRIRTGGRSSSGNTIYF.

The gene calls are TRBV5-4 and TRBJ1-1; TRBD1 is a possible D gene (6 bases). Per the germline V gene, CDR1 is SGHNT and CDR2 is YYREEE (reference sequence). Trimming left V 0 bases short and J 0 bases short, with 9 bases between. The CDR3 is made up of 15 amino acids. CDR3 residues: CASSLATGLNTEAFF. In DNA form, the CDR3 reads TGTGCCAGCAGCTTGGCGACAGGATTGAACACTGAAGCTTTCTTT.

This clone came up once. This sequence joins TRBV2 and TRBJ2-5; D remains unclear. The CDR3 runs to 15 residues. The V gene's germline CDR1 is SNHLY and CDR2 FYNNEI. V gave up 1 base and J gave up 5 bases, with 14 bases separating them. Written as DNA, the CDR3 is TGTGCCAGCAGTGAAGACAACAGAGGCGACGAGACCCAGTACTTC. Residues: CASSEDNRGDETQYF. The whole variable domain, remainder taken from reference TRBV2 and TRBJ2-5, is EPEVTQTPSHQVTQMGQEVILRCVPISNHLYFYWYRQILGQKVEFLVSFYNNEISEKSEIFDDQFSVERPDGSNFTLKIRSTKLEDSAMYFCASSEDNRGDETQYFGPGTRLLVL.

This clone has a single count. The V call is TRBV29-1, the J call TRBJ1-4, with 9 bases that match TRBD1. Germline V CDR1 and CDR2: SQVTM, ANQGSEA. Trimming removed 5 bases from V and 7 bases from J; junction bases left unmatched: 8. This CDR3 is built from 14 residues. This CDR3 is CSVQPQGAREKLFF. The DNA for the CDR3 is TGCAGCGTTCAACCACAGGGGGCACGTGAAAAACTGTTTTTT.

This clone was seen more than once but under ten times. This chain uses TRBV6-5 with TRBJ1-6; D gene ambiguous. The CDR3 extends over 14 amino acids. The germline CDR1 and CDR2 sequences are MNHEY and SVGAGI. V was clipped by 8 bases and J by 0 bases, with 8 bases between them. The CDR3 spells CASVTSSYNSPLHF. As DNA, the CDR3 is TGTGCCAGCGTTACAAGCTCCTATAATTCACCCCTCCACTTT.

The chain couples TRBV28 to TRBJ1-2, with TRBD1 as a possible D gene (6 bases). CDR1 is MDHEN and CDR2 is SYDVKM in the germline V gene. The CDR3 has 15 residues. Trimming stripped 2 bases from V and 7 bases from J, with 17 bases between. DNA of the CDR3: TGTGCCAGCAGTTTAGGGGGGGCGCTGGGTACTGGCTACACCTTC. Translating it yields CASSLGGALGTGYTF.

In the case of this clone: Other DNA sequences in this specimen translate into the identical CDR3. The chain carries TRBV2 and TRBJ1-3, with D perhaps TRBD1 (5 bases). Germline V lookup: CDR1 SNHLY, CDR2 FYNNEI. V shed 6 bases and J shed 3 bases, with 9 bases lying between them. The CDR3 is 13 amino acids. CDR3 DNA sequence: TGTGCCAGCAGGGGGACTTATGGAAACACCATATATTTT. Encoded protein: CASRGTYGNTIYF.

The chain employs TRBV6-6 and TRBJ2-5, with TRBD2 matching 11 bases. This CDR3 has 16 residues. Germline V gene sequence: CDR1 MNHNY, CDR2 SVGAGI (reference sequence). V shed 5 bases, J shed 1 base, and the junction held 6 bases outside the gene matches. CDR3 sequence: CASSKGLAESQETQYF. DNA of the CDR3: TGTGCCAGCAGTAAGGGACTAGCGGAGTCCCAAGAGACCCAGTACTTC.